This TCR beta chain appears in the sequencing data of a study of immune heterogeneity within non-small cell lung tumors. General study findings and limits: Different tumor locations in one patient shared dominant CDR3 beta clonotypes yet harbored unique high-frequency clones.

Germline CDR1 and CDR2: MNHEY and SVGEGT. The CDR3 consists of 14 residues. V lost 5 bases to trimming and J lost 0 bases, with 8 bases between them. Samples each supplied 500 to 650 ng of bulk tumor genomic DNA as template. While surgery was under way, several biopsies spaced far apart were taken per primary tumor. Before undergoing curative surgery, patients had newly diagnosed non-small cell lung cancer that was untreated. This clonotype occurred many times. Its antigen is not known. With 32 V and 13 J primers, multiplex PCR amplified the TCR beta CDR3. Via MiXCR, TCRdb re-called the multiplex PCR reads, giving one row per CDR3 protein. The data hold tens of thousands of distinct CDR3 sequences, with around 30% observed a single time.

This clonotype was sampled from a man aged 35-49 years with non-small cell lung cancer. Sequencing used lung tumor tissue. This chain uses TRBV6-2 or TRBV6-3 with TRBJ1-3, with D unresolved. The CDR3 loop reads CASSLTVSGNTIYF. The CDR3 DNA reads TGTGCCAGCAGTCTTACAGTCTCTGGAAACACCATATATTTT.